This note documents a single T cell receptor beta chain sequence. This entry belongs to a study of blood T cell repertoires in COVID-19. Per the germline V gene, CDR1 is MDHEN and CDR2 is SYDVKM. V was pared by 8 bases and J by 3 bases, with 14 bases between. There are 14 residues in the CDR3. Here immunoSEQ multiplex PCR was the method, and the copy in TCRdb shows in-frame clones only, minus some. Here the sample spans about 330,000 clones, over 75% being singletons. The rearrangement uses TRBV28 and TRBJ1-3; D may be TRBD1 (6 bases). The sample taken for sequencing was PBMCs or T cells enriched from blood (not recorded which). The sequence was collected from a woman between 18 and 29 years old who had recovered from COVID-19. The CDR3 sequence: CASETGWGGNTIYF. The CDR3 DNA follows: TGTGCCAGCGAAACAGGGTGGGGTGGAAACACCATATATTTT.